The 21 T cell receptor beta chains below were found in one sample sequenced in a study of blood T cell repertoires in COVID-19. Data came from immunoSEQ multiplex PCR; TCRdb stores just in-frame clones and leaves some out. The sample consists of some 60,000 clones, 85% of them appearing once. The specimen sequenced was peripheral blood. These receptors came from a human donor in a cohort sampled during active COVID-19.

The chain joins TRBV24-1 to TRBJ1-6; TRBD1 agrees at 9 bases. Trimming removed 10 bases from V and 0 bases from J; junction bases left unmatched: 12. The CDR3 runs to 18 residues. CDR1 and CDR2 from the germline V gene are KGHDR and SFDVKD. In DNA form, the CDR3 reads TGTGCCACGATAGCTCCGGGACAGGGACGCTCCTATAATTCACCCCTCCACTTT. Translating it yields CATIAPGQGRSYNSPLHF.

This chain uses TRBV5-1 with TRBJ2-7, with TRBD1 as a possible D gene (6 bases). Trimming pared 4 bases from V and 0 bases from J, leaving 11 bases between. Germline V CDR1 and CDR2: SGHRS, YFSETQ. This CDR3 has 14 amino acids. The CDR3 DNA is TGCGCCAGCAGCCAAGACAGGAGCTCCTACGAGCAGTACTTC. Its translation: CASSQDRSSYEQYF. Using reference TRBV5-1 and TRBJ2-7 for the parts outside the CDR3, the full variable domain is KAGVTQTPRYLIKTRGQQVTLSCSPISGHRSVSWYQQTPGQGLQFLFEYFSETQRNKGNFPGRFSGRQFSNSRSEMNVSTLELGDSALYLCASSQDRSSYEQYFGPGTRLTVT.

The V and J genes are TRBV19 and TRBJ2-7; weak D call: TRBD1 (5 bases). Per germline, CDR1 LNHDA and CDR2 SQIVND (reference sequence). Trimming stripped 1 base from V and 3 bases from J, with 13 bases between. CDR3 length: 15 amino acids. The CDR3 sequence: CASSIGQRLLYEQYF. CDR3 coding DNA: TGTGCCAGTAGTATAGGACAGCGCCTCCTCTACGAGCAGTACTTC.

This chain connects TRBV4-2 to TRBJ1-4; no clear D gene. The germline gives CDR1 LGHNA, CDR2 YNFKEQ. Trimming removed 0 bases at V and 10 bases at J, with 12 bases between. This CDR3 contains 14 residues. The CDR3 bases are TGTGCCAGCAGCCAAGAAGAAGTTGGGAGAAAACTGTTTTTT. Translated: CASSQEEVGRKLFF.

The chain's CDR3 is CASSLSAVYGYTF. As DNA, the CDR3 is TGTGCCAGCAGTTTATCAGCGGTCTATGGCTACACCTTC. This rearrangement joins TRBV12-3 or TRBV12-4 to TRBJ1-2; D gene ambiguous. CDR3 length: 13 amino acids. V dropped 2 bases and J dropped 4 bases, with 8 bases sitting between them.

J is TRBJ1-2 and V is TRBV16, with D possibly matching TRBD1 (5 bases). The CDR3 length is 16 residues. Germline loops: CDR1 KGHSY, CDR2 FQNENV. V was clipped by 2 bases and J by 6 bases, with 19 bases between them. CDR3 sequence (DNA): TGTGCCAGCAGCCAACCAGGGCCAACCCGACTGGATGGCTACACCTTC. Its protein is CASSQPGPTRLDGYTF.

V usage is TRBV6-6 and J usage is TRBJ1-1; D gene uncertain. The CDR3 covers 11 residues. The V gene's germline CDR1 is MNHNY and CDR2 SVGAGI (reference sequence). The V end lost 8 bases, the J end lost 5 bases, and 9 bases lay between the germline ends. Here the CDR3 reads CASAGGTEAFF. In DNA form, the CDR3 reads TGTGCCAGCGCGGGAGGGACTGAAGCTTTCTTT.

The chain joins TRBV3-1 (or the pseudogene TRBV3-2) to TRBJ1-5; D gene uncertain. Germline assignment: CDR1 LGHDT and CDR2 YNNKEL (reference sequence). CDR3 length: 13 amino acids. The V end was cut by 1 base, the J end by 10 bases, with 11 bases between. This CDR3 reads CASSQVPPVPQHF. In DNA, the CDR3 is TGTGCCAGCAGCCAAGTCCCCCCCGTACCCCAGCATTTT.

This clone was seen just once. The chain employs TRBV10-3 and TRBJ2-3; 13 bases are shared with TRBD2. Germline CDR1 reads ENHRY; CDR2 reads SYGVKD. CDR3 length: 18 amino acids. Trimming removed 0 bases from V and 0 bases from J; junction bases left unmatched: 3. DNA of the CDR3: TGTGCCATCAGTGAGTCGGGGACTAGCGGGGCTAGCACAGATACGCAGTATTTT. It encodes CAISESGTSGASTDTQYF.

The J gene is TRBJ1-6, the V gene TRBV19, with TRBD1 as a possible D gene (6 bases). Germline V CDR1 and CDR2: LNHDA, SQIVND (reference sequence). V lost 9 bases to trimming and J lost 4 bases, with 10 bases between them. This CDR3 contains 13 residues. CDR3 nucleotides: TGTGCCAGGCCGGACAGTTATAATTCACCCCTCCACTTT. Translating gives CARPDSYNSPLHF.

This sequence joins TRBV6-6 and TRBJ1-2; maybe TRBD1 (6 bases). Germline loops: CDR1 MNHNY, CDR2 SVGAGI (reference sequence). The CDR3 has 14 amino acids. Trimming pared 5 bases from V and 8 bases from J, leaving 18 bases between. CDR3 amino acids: CASSKQQGGLGYTF. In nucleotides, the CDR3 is TGTGCCAGCAGTAAGCAACAGGGAGGGCTCGGCTACACCTTC.

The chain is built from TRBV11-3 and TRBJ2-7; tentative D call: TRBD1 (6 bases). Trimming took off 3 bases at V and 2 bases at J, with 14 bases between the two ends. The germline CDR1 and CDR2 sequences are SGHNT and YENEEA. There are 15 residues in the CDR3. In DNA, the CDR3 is TGTGCCAGCAGCTTCCGCAGGGGCCAAACCTACGAGCAGTACTTC. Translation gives CASSFRRGQTYEQYF.

CDR3 nucleotide sequence: TGTGCCAGTAATTTGCAGGGGACCTATGGCTACACCTTC. As protein: CASNLQGTYGYTF. V and J are TRBV19 and TRBJ1-2, with D possibly TRBD1 on 6 matching bases. With 7 bases removed from V and 4 bases from J, the gap between germline ends came to 13 bases. From germline, CDR1 is LNHDA and CDR2 SQIVND (reference sequence). CDR3 length: 13 residues.

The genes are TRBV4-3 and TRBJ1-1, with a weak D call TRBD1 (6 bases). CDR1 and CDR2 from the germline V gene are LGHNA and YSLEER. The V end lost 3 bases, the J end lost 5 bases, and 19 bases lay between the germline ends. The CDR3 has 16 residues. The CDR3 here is CASSHTKGVLWTEAFF. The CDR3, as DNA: TGCGCCAGCAGCCATACCAAGGGGGTTTTATGGACTGAAGCTTTCTTT.

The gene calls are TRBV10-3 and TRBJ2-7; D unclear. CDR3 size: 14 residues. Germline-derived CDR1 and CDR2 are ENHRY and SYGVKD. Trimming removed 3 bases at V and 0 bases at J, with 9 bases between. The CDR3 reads CAISDSRSSYEQYF. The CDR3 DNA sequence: TGTGCCATCAGTGACTCCAGAAGCTCCTACGAGCAGTACTTC.

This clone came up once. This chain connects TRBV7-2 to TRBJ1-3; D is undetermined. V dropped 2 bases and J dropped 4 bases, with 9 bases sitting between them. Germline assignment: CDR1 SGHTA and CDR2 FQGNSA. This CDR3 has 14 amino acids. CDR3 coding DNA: TGTGCCAGCAGCTTACGGTTCTCCGGAAACACCATATATTTT. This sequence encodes CASSLRFSGNTIYF.

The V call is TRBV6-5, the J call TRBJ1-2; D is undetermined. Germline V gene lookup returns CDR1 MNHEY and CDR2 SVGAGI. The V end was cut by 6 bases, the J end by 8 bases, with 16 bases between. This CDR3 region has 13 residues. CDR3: CASRAPQVQGYTF. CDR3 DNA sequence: TGTGCCAGCAGAGCCCCCCAGGTGCAGGGCTACACCTTC.

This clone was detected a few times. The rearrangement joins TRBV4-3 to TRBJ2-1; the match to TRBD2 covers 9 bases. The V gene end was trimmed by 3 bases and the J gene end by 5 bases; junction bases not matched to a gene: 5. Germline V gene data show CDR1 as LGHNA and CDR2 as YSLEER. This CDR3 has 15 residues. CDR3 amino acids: CASSHPGLADNEQFF. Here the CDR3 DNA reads TGCGCCAGCAGCCACCCGGGACTAGCCGACAATGAGCAGTTCTTC.

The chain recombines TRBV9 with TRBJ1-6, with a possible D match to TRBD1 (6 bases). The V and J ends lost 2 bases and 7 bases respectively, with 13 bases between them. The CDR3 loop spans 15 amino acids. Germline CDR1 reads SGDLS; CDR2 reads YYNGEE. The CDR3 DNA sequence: TGTGCCAGCAGCGTGGGGGGGGGCAGCAATTCACCCCTCCACTTT. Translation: CASSVGGGSNSPLHF. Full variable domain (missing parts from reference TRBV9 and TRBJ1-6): DSGVTQTPKHLITATGQRVTLRCSPRSGDLSVYWYQQSLDQGLQFLIQYYNGEERAKGNILERFSAQQFPDLHSELNLSSLELGDSALYFCASSVGGGSNSPLHFGNGTRLTVT.

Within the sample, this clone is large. CDR3 in DNA: TGTGCCAGCAGCTTAACAGGGGATCAGTGGGGCTACACCTTC. This gives the protein CASSLTGDQWGYTF. The V call is TRBV13, the J call TRBJ1-2; TRBD1 matches 7 bases. Germline V gene data show CDR1 as PRHDT and CDR2 as FYEKMQ (reference sequence). J gave up 8 bases and V 2 bases, and 8 bases lay outside the gene matches. The CDR3 consists of 14 residues. The full variable domain, completed using reference TRBV13 and TRBJ1-2, is AAGVIQSPRHLIKEKRETATLKCYPIPRHDTVYWYQQGPGQDPQFLISFYEKMQSDKGSIPDRFSAQQFSDYHSELNMSSLELGDSALYFCASSLTGDQWGYTFGSGTRLTVV.

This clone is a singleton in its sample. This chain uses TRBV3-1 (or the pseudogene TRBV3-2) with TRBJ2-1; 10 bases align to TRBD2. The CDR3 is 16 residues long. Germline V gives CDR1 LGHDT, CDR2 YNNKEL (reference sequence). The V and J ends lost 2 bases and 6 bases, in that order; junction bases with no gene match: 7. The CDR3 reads CASSQPSGGGSNEQFF. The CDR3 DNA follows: TGTGCCAGCAGCCAACCCAGCGGGGGGGGTAGCAATGAGCAGTTCTTC.